These T cell receptor beta chains were read from a single sample in a study of regulatory T cells in long-lasting Graves disease. TCRdb processed the multiplex PCR reads anew with MiXCR; each CDR3 protein has one entry. The table includes under 450,000 distinct CDR3 sequences, less than 30% detected once. The starting material was peripheral blood mononuclear cells (PBMCs), obtained when the disease was refractory, from a patient treated with antithyroid drugs. The receptor set was obtained from a woman aged 35 to 49 with Graves disease. CDR3s include the opening cysteine and the closing phenylalanine or tryptophan. The D gene is left open where the match is weak. A clone size is listed for some rows: how often the clone was seen (once, few, many), or a class if it is expanded.

TRBJ2-5,TRBV7-9,.,many,TGTGCCAGCAGCACGACCCATCCGGGGACACAAGAGACCCAGTACTTC,CASSTTHPGTQETQYF
TRBJ1-2,TRBV3-1,.,.,TGTGCCAGCAGCCAAGGTCCGGGGACTACCTATGGCTACACCTTC,CASSQGPGTTYGYTF
TRBJ2-7,TRBV6-1,TRBD2,.,TGTGCCAGCAGCCCCGTAGCGGGAGGGTTGGACGAGCAGTACTTC,CASSPVAGGLDEQYF
TRBJ2-7,TRBV4-1,TRBD1,.,TGCGCCAGCAGCCAACCGGGACAGGGGGGCTACGAGCAGTACTTC,CASSQPGQGGYEQYF
TRBJ1-5,TRBV28,.,many,TGTGCCAGCAGCCTTCCGGGACCTGGGCATCAGCCCCAGCATTTT,CASSLPGPGHQPQHF
TRBJ2-7,TRBV10-1,TRBD2,few,TGCGCCAGCAGCACCGGACTAGCGAACGAGCAGTACTTC,CASSTGLANEQYF
TRBJ2-1,TRBV11-1,.,few,TGTGCCAGCAGCTGGGCTGGAGGCCCCCATGAGCAGTTCTTC,CASSWAGGPHEQFF
TRBJ1-1,TRBV6-2/TRBV6-3,.,.,TGTGCCAGCAGTTATCCCGCTCATGAAGCTTTCTTT,CASSYPAHEAFF
TRBJ1-1,TRBV20-1,.,.,TGCAGTGCTTTGGACCGAAGGAACACTGAAGCTTTCTTT,CSALDRRNTEAFF
TRBJ2-7,TRBV6-1,.,few,TGTGCCAGCCGACGAGGGGTTCGCGAGCAGTACTTC,CASRRGVREQYF
TRBJ2-1,TRBV29-1,TRBD2,.,TGCAGCGTTACACGGGGGGATGAGCAGTTCTTC,CSVTRGDEQFF